Sequencing of this T cell receptor (beta chain) was carried out in a study of shared clonotypes between healthy human individuals. General study results and limits: Rarefaction showed that sequencing of sorted subsets was incomplete (despite large depth). Sequencing depth was a factor that was expected to affect clonotype sharing among donors.

The protocol was immunoSEQ multiplex PCR, while the TCRdb copy is restricted to in-frame clones and leaves out a portion. The sample yields some 2,400,000 clones, approximately 96% seen once. Recent acute infections and vaccinations were absent in the healthy HIV-negative adult donors. Researchers partitioned CD4+ cells into CD45RA+ naive and CD45RA-negative memory subsets. Note on this clone: Its target is not known.

Per germline, CDR1 SEHNR and CDR2 FQNEAQ (reference sequence). This CDR3 spans 14 amino acids. V shed 3 bases and J 9 bases; nucleotides not matched to a gene: 7. This TCR was sampled from a young man in good health. Sequencing was done on a sample of naive CD4+ T cells sorted from blood. Subset in this sample: CD45RA+ positively selected. The rearrangement uses TRBV7-9 and TRBJ1-1; TRBD1 matches at 10 bases. The CDR3 nucleotides read TGTGCCAGCAGCTTGGATTGGACAGGGGGACAAGCTTTCTTT. Translated, it gives CASSLDWTGGQAFF.